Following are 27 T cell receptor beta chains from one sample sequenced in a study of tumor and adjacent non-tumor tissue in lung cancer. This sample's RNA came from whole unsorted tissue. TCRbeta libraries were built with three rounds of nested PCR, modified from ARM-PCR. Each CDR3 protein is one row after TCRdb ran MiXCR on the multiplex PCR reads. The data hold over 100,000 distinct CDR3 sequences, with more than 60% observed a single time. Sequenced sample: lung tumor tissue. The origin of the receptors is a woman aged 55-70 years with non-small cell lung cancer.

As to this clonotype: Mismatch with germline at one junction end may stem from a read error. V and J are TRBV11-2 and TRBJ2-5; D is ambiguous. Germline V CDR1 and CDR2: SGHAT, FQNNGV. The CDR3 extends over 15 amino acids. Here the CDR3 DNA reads TGTGCCAGTAGCTTAAGCCTTGAGCGCCAAGAGACCCAGTATTTC. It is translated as CASSLSLERQETQYF.

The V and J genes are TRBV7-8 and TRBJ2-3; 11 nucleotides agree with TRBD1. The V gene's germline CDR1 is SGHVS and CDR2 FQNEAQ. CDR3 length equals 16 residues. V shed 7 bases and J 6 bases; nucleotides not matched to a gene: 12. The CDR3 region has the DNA TGTGCCAGCAACTACCCTGGGACAGGGGGTAGGGATACGCAGTATTTT. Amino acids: CASNYPGTGGRDTQYF.

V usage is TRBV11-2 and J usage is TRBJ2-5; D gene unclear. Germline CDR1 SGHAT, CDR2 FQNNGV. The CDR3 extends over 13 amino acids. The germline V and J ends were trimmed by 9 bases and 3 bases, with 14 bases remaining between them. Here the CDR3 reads CARITPNKETQYF. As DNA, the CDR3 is TGTGCCAGGATCACCCCTAACAAAGAGACCCAGTACTTC.

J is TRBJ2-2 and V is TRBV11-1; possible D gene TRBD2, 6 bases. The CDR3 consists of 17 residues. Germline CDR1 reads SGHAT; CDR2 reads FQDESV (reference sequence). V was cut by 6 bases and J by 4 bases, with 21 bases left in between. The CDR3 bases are TGTGCCAGCAGTCCGCGACTGACGGGAGAATCCACCGGGGAGCTGTTTTTT. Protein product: CASSPRLTGESTGELFF.

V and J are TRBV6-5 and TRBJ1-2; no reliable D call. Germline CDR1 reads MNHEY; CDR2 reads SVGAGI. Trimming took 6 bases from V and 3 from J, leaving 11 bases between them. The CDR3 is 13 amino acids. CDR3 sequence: CASSPERYYGYTF. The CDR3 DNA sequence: TGTGCCAGCAGCCCAGAGAGATACTATGGCTACACCTTC.

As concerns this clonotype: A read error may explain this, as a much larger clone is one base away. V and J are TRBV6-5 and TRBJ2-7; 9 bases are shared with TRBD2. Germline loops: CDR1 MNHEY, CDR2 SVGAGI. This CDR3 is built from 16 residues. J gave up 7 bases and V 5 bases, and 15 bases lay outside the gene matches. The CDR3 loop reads CASSNQIAGALREQYF. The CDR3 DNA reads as TGTGCCAGCAGTAACCAGATAGCGGGGGCTTTAAGAGAGCAGTACTTC.

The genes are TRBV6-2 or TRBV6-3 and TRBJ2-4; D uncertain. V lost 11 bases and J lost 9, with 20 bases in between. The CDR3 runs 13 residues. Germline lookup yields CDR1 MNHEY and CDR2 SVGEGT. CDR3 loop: CAASYDVQIIQYF. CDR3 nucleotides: TGTGCCGCCAGTTACGATGTCCAAATCATTCAGTACTTC.

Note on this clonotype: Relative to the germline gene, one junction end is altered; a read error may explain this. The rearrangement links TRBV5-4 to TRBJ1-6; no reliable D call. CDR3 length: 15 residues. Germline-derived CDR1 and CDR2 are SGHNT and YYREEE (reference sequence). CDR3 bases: TGTGCCAGCAGCTTGGGACATGAAGTATGGTCACCCCTCCAGTTT. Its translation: CASSLGHEVWSPLQF.

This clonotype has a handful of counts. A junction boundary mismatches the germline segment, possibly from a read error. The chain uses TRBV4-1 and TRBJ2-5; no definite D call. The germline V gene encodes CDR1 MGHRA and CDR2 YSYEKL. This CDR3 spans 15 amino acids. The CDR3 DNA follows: TGTGCCAGCAGCCAAGATCGCGGTACAATGGAGACCCAGTACTTC. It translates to CASSQDRGTMETQYF.

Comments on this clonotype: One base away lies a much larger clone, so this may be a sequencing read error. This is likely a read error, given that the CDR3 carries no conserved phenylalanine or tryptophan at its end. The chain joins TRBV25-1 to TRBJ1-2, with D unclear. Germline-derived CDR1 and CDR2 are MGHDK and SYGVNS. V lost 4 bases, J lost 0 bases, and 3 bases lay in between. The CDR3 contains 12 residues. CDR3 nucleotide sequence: TGTGCCAGCAGTGCTTCTAACTATGGCTACACCATC. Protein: CASSASNYGYTI.

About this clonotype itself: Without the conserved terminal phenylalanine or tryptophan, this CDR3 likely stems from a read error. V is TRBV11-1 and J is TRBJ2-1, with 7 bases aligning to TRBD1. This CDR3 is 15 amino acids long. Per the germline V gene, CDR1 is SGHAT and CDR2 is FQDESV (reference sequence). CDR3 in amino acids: CANSYRTGMGNKQFL. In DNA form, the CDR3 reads TGTGCCAACAGCTACCGGACAGGTATGGGGAATAAGCAGTTCCTC.

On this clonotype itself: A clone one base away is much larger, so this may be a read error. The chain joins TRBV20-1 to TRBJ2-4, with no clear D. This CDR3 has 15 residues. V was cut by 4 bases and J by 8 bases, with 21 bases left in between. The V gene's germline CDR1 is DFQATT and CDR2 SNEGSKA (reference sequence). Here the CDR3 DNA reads TGCAGTGCTATTGAAACCGACTGTCTGAACGACATTCAGTACTTC. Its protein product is CSAIETDCLNDIQYF.

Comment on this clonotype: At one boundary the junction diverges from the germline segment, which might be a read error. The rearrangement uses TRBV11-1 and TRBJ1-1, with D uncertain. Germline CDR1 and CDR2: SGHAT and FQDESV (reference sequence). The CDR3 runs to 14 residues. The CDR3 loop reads CACSRFDLWDETFF. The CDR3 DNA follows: TGTGCCTGCAGCCGCTTTGACTTGTGGGATGAAACTTTCTTT.

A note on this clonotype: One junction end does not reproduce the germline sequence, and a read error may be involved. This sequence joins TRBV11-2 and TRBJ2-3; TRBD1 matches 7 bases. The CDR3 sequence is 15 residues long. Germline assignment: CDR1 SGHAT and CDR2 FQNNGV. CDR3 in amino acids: CTSSLRPGGTDTQYF. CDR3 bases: TGTACCAGCAGCCTACGGCCAGGGGGAACGGATACGCAGTATTTT.

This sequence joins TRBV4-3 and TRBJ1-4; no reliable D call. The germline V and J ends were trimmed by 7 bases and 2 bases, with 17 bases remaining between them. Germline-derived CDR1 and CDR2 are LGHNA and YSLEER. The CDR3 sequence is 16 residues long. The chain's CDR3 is CASIHISWSTNEKLFF. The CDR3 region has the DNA TGCGCCAGCATCCACATTTCATGGTCTACTAATGAAAAACTGTTTTTT.

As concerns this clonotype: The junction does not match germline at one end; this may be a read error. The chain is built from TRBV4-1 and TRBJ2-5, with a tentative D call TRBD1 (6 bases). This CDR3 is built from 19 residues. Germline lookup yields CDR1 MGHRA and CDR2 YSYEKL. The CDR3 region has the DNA TGTGCCAGCAGCCAAGAAGGCAGGAAGGATATCTGGGGGCGTGAGACCCAGTACTTC. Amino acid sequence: CASSQEGRKDIWGRETQYF.

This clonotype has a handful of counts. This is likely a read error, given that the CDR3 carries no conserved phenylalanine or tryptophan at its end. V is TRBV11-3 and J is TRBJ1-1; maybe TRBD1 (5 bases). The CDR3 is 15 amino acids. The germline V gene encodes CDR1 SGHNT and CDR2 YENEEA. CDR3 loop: CASSLVGAMNAEAFL. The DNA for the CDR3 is TGTGCCAGCAGCTTAGTTGGGGCCATGAACGCTGAAGCTTTCCTT.

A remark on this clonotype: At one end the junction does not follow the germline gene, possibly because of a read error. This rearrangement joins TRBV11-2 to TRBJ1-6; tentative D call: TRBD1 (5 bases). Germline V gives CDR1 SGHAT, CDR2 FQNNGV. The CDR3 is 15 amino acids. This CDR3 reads CASTLEVGTPSPLHF. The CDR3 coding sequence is TGTGCCAGCACCTTAGAAGTAGGGACGCCGTCACCCCTCCACTTT.

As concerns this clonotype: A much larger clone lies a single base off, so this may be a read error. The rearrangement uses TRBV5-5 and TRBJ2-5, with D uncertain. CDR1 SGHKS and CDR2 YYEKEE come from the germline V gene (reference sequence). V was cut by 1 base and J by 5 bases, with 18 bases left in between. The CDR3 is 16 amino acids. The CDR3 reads CASSLMTTGVGETQYF. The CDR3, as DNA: TGTGCCAGCAGCTTGATGACGACTGGGGTTGGGGAGACCCAGTACTTC.

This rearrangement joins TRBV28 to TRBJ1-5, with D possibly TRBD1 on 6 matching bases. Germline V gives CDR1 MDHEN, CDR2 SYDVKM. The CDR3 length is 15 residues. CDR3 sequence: CSTGQQKGCNQPQHF. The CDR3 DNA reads TGTTCCACAGGACAGCAAAAAGGATGCAATCAGCCCCAGCATTTT.

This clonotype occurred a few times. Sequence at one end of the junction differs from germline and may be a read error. CDR3 nucleotide sequence: TGCAGTGCACCGAGCGGGAGGATACACAATGAGCTGTTCTTC. Protein: CSAPSGRIHNELFF. This rearrangement joins TRBV20-1 to TRBJ2-1; 9 bases match TRBD2. CDR3 length equals 14 residues. The germline V gene encodes CDR1 DFQATT and CDR2 SNEGSKA (reference sequence).

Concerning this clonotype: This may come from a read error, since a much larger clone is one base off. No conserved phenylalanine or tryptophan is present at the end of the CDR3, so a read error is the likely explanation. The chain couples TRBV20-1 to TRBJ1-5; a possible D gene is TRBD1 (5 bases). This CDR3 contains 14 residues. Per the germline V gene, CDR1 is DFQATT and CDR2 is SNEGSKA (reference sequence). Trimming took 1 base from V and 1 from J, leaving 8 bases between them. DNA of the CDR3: TGCAGTGCTAGAGGCCAGGGAAGCAATCAGCCCCAGCATCTT. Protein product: CSARGQGSNQPQHL.

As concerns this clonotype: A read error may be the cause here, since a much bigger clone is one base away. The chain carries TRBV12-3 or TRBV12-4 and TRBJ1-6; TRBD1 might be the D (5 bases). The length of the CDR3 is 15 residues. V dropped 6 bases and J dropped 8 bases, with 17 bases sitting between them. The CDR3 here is CASRIGSGVDSPLHF. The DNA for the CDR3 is TGTGCCAGCAGAATAGGGTCGGGGGTTGATTCACCCCTCCACTTT.

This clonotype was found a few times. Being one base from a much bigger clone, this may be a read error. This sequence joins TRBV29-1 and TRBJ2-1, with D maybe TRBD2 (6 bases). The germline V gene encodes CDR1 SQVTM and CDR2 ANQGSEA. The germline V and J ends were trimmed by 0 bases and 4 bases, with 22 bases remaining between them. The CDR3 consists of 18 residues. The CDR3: CSVEEWYIRSRGYNEQFF. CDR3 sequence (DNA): TGCAGCGTTGAAGAATGGTATATCAGGTCCCGGGGGTACAATGAGCAGTTCTTC.

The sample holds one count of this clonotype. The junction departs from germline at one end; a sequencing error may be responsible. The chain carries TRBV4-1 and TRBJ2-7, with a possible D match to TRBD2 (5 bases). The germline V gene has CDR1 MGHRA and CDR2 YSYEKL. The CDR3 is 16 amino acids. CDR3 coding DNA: TGCGCCAGCAGCCAAGATTGGCTGGGAGACTCCTACGAGCAGTACTTT. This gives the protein CASSQDWLGDSYEQYF.

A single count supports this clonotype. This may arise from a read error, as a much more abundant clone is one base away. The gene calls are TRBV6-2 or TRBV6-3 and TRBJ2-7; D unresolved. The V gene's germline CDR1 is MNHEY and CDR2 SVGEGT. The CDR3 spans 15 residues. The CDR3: CTSSYSSEADYEQYF. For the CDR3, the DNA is TGTACCAGCAGTTACTCGAGTGAGGCAGACTACGAGCAGTACTTC.

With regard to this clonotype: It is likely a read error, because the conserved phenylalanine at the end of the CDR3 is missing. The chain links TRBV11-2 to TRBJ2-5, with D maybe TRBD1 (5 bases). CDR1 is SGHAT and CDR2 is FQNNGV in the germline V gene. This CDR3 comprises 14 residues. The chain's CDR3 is CVSSPQVGQETQYI. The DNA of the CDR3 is TGTGTCAGCAGTCCACAGGTCGGTCAAGAGACCCAGTACATC.